These 5 T cell receptor beta chains share one sample of origin, sequenced in a study of T cell responses to AZD1222 COVID-19 vaccine. Sequencing was performed with immunoSEQ multiplex PCR; in TCRdb, only in-frame clones are kept and a portion is missing. Among about 180,000 clones listed, 85% to 95% were seen once. The sample here was peripheral blood, taken 28 days after the second AZD1222 dose. These receptors originate from an adult who received the AZD1222 COVID-19 vaccine.

This clone was recorded only once. The chain carries TRBV18 and TRBJ2-3, with 9 bases fitting TRBD1. The junction had 4 bases not matched to a gene; V was cut back by 3 bases and J by 3 bases. This CDR3 contains 15 residues. CDR1 is KGHSH, CDR2 LQKENI, per germline. The CDR3 sequence: CASSPTGGRTDTQYF. DNA of the CDR3: TGTGCCAGCTCACCCACAGGGGGCAGGACAGATACGCAGTATTTT.

The V and J genes are TRBV7-2 and TRBJ1-2; D is ambiguous. The V gene lost 4 bases and the J gene lost 2 bases, with 14 bases spanning the gap. The CDR3 has 15 residues. Germline lookup yields CDR1 SGHTA and CDR2 FQGNSA. CDR3 coding DNA: TGTGCCAGCAGCTACGGGCCGGGTCGGAACTATGGCTACACCTTC. Its translation is CASSYGPGRNYGYTF.

The rearrangement uses TRBV14 and TRBJ1-6, with D hard to call. The V and J ends lost 1 base and 7 bases respectively, with 5 bases between them. This CDR3 region has 13 residues. Germline V gene lookup returns CDR1 SGHDN and CDR2 FVKESK. CDR3 nucleotides: TGTGCCAGCAGCCAAGGAAGGAATTCACCCCTCCACTTT. Protein: CASSQGRNSPLHF.

The chain links TRBV28 to TRBJ2-1, with D hard to call. The CDR3 length is 11 residues. Trimming stripped 7 bases from V and 4 bases from J, with 5 bases between. The germline V gene has CDR1 MDHEN and CDR2 SYDVKM. CDR3 sequence: CASNGYNEQFF. CDR3 nucleotides: TGTGCCAGCAACGGATACAATGAGCAGTTCTTC.

J is TRBJ1-5 and V is TRBV6-5, with unresolved D. Germline CDR1 is MNHEY and CDR2 is SVGAGI. Trimming cost V 11 bases and J 2 bases, with 13 bases left between them. The CDR3 runs 13 residues. CDR3 coding DNA: TGTGCCGGGCGAAAAGCCCGCAATCAGCCCCAGCATTTT. Amino acids: CAGRKARNQPQHF.